The 29 T cell receptor beta chains presented below share a single source sample, sequenced in a study of patients and donors after allogeneic stem cell transplantation. TCRdb processed the RT-PCR reads anew with MiXCR; each CDR3 protein has one entry. The top ten clones hold more than 9% of a sample with 200,000 to 250,000 distinct CDR3 sequences, roughly 13% of them seen once. Source material: blood, either unsorted or a sorted T cell fraction (not recorded which). These receptors all stem from a human donor who was either an allogeneic HSCT recipient or a stem cell or donor lymphocyte infusion donor (not recorded which). It is not recorded whose cells these are; they may come from a transplant donor.

The V gene is TRBV5-1, the J gene TRBJ1-5, with D perhaps matching TRBD1 (5 bases). Between the trimmed V and J ends, which lost 2 bases and 7 bases, there was a span of 16 bases. The CDR3 contains 15 residues. CDR1 is SGHRS, CDR2 YFSETQ, per germline. The CDR3 spells CASSFGTPTGQPQHF. The CDR3 DNA reads as TGCGCCAGCAGCTTCGGGACTCCCACCGGCCAGCCCCAGCATTTT.

This clonotype was seen more than once but under ten times. The chain employs TRBV4-1 and TRBJ2-1; possible D gene TRBD2, 5 bases. Germline values: CDR1 MGHRA, CDR2 YSYEKL. CDR3 length equals 17 residues. With 2 bases removed from V and 7 bases from J, the gap between germline ends came to 21 bases. CDR3 loop: CASSQSPSLPRMNEQFF. In DNA form, the CDR3 reads TGCGCCAGCAGCCAAAGTCCTAGCCTCCCCAGGATGAATGAGCAGTTCTTC.

The sample holds a few counts of this clonotype. This sequence joins TRBV12-3 or TRBV12-4 and TRBJ2-2; the match to TRBD1 covers 10 bases. After removal of 7 bases from V and 0 bases from J, the junction contained 5 bases not matched to a gene. This CDR3 spans 16 amino acids. The CDR3 region is CASTGGQGANTGELFF. In DNA, the CDR3 is TGTGCCAGCACTGGAGGACAGGGGGCGAACACCGGGGAGCTGTTTTTT.

The gene calls are TRBV12-3 or TRBV12-4 and TRBJ1-1; the D is unclear. The CDR3 consists of 13 residues. Trimming took off 3 bases at V and 0 bases at J, with 5 bases between the two ends. The CDR3 DNA follows: TGTGCCAGCAGTTTGCTAGTGAACACTGAAGCTTTCTTT. Protein: CASSLLVNTEAFF.

This clonotype was observed at least ten times. In DNA form, the CDR3 reads TGCAGCGTTGATTCGGCGGGAGGGAAAGAGACCCAGTACTTC. It specifies CSVDSAGGKETQYF. The rearrangement links TRBV29-1 to TRBJ2-5, with 9 bases that match TRBD2. CDR3 length equals 14 residues. Germline trimming cut 3 bases from V and 3 bases from J; bases unmatched to any gene: 5. Per germline, CDR1 SQVTM and CDR2 ANQGSEA.

This clonotype has a handful of counts. This chain links TRBV4-3 with TRBJ2-6; no definite D call. V was trimmed by 0 bases and J by 4 bases, leaving 10 bases between them. Germline lookup yields CDR1 LGHNA and CDR2 YSLEER. The CDR3 consists of 16 residues. The chain's CDR3 is CASSQDRSFGANVLTF. DNA of the CDR3: TGCGCCAGCAGCCAAGATCGCAGTTTCGGGGCCAACGTCCTGACTTTC.

The rearrangement links TRBV5-1 to TRBJ2-1; weak D call: TRBD2 (6 bases). Trimming took 3 bases from V and 8 from J, leaving 18 bases between them. This CDR3 has 15 amino acids. Looked up from germline, CDR1 is SGHRS and CDR2 is YFSETQ. For the CDR3, the DNA is TGCGCCAGCAGCTCCGGGACTCTCCTAACTGATGAGCAGTTCTTC. It yields the protein CASSSGTLLTDEQFF.

This clonotype has only a few counts. The chain joins TRBV5-1 to TRBJ1-6; D remains ambiguous. V was shortened by 4 bases and J by 6 bases, with 14 bases between the two germline ends. The CDR3 is made up of 15 amino acids. CDR1 SGHRS and CDR2 YFSETQ come from the germline V gene. Written as DNA, the CDR3 is TGCGCCAGCAGCATCGAGGGCCCCATTAATTCACCCCTCCACTTT. This codes for CASSIEGPINSPLHF.

The table lists this clonotype with many counts. This chain links TRBV5-1 with TRBJ2-3; D might be TRBD1 (6 bases). In germline, CDR1 is SGHRS, CDR2 YFSETQ. Trimming removed 2 bases at V and 3 bases at J, with 7 bases between. The CDR3 sequence is 13 residues long. The CDR3 DNA follows: TGCGCCAGCAGCTTTCAGGGGACAGATACGCAGTATTTT. Its translation is CASSFQGTDTQYF.

This clonotype was picked up many times. This chain links TRBV7-3 with TRBJ2-1, with 9 bases identical to TRBD2. Looked up from germline, CDR1 is SGHTA and CDR2 is FQGTGA. The junction had 6 bases not matched to a gene; V was cut back by 2 bases and J by 7 bases. CDR3 length equals 15 residues. CDR3 in amino acids: CASSLGGGAGNEQFF. The CDR3 DNA reads TGTGCCAGCAGCTTAGGCGGGGGGGCAGGGAATGAGCAGTTCTTC.

This clonotype was picked up a small number of times. The chain joins TRBV20-1 to TRBJ1-3, with 12 positions matching TRBD1. Trimming at V came to 5 bases and at J to 0 bases, leaving 8 bases not matched to a gene. Germline values: CDR1 DFQATT, CDR2 SNEGSKA (reference sequence). The CDR3 runs to 17 residues. CDR3: CSALGQGATSSGNTIYF. For the CDR3, the DNA is TGCAGTGCTTTGGGACAGGGGGCCACGAGCTCTGGAAACACCATATATTTT.

The chain links TRBV5-5 to TRBJ2-7; possibly TRBD1 or TRBD2 for D (6 bases each). The CDR3 loop spans 15 amino acids. V was trimmed by 4 bases and J by 5 bases, leaving 19 bases between them. Germline-derived CDR1 and CDR2 are SGHKS and YYEKEE (reference sequence). Here the CDR3 DNA reads TGTGCCAGCAGCCTTGTACCGGGGGCCATGGACGAGCAGTACTTC. Its translation is CASSLVPGAMDEQYF.

The chain links TRBV20-1 to TRBJ2-5, with unresolved D. Trimming stripped 3 bases from V and 2 bases from J, with 10 bases between. The CDR3 consists of 13 residues. Germline CDR1 is DFQATT and CDR2 is SNEGSKA (reference sequence). The CDR3 bases are TGCAGTGCTAGTTTCGAACAGCAAGAGACCCAGTACTTC. It translates to CSASFEQQETQYF.

This clonotype appeared a few times. The chain employs TRBV30 and TRBJ1-4; a possible D gene is TRBD1 (6 bases). The CDR3 extends over 11 amino acids. Trimming stripped 3 bases from V and 11 bases from J, with 10 bases between. Per germline, CDR1 GTSNPN and CDR2 SVGIG (reference sequence). CDR3 nucleotide sequence: TGTGCCTGGAGCAACAGGGAGAAACTGTTTTTT. Amino acids: CAWSNREKLFF.

The chain links TRBV7-2 to TRBJ2-1, with a possible D match to TRBD2 (6 bases). V dropped 3 bases and J dropped 9 bases, with 12 bases sitting between them. The CDR3 runs 13 residues. Germline V gene lookup returns CDR1 SGHTA and CDR2 FQGNSA. The CDR3 here is CASSLLVGGEQFF. The CDR3 DNA follows: TGTGCCAGCAGCTTGCTAGTCGGGGGTGAGCAGTTCTTC.

This rearrangement joins TRBV7-3 to TRBJ2-7, with TRBD2 as a possible D gene (5 bases). The CDR3 spans 13 residues. The germline V gene has CDR1 SGHTA and CDR2 FQGTGA. V was shortened by 11 bases and J by 3 bases, with 17 bases between the two germline ends. CDR3 bases: TGTGCCGTCGAGGGCGCTCCCCACTACGAGCAGTACTTC. Its translation: CAVEGAPHYEQYF.

This clonotype was detected a few times. CDR3 bases: TGTGCCAGTAGTATTTTTCACAATCAGCCCCAGCATTTT. Translated: CASSIFHNQPQHF. This chain uses TRBV19 with TRBJ1-5; unclear D gene. The CDR3 loop spans 13 amino acids. Germline CDR1 is LNHDA and CDR2 is SQIVND (reference sequence). Trimming took 3 bases from V and 3 from J, leaving 6 bases between them.

This clonotype came up many times. V is TRBV20-1 and J is TRBJ2-1; D is unresolved. The V and J ends lost 0 bases and 0 bases respectively, with 12 bases between them. Germline CDR1 reads DFQATT; CDR2 reads SNEGSKA (reference sequence). CDR3 size: 16 residues. This CDR3 is CSARDGLGNSYNEQFF. Written as DNA, the CDR3 is TGCAGTGCTAGAGATGGTCTGGGTAACTCCTACAATGAGCAGTTCTTC.

The genes are TRBV20-1 and TRBJ2-3; 9 bases line up with TRBD2. V lost 5 bases to trimming and J lost 5 bases; unmatched junction nucleotides: 11. The CDR3 is 15 amino acids. Per the germline V gene, CDR1 is DFQATT and CDR2 is SNEGSKA (reference sequence). The CDR3 nucleotides read TGCAGTGCTCTAAGGGGCGGGAGGGTTGGAGATACGCAGTATTTT. As protein: CSALRGGRVGDTQYF.

The chain is built from TRBV6-1 and TRBJ2-3; unclear D gene. Germline lookup yields CDR1 MNHNS and CDR2 SASEGT. CDR3 length equals 15 residues. V was shortened by 7 bases and J by 0 bases, with 14 bases between the two germline ends. This CDR3 is CASIWYFSSTDTQYF. The CDR3, as DNA: TGTGCCAGCATATGGTACTTTTCTAGCACAGATACGCAGTATTTT.

The V and J genes are TRBV4-3 and TRBJ1-5; D is unclear. Looked up from germline, CDR1 is LGHNA and CDR2 is YSLEER. Trimming cost V 2 bases and J 3 bases, with 14 bases left between them. The CDR3 totals 16 residues. CDR3 residues: CASSQTTQQHNQPQHF. Here the CDR3 DNA reads TGCGCCAGCAGCCAAACCACACAGCAGCACAATCAGCCCCAGCATTTT.

This chain joins TRBV5-6 and TRBJ2-4, with 9 nucleotides matching TRBD1. The CDR3 runs 16 residues. The germline V gene has CDR1 SGHDT and CDR2 YYEEEE. V lost 4 bases and J lost 8; bases outside the gene matches: 13. As DNA, the CDR3 is TGTGCCAGCAGCCTAAATACCGGGACAGGGAGAGACATTCAGTACTTC. This gives the protein CASSLNTGTGRDIQYF.

About this clonotype itself: At one end, the junction sequence differs from germline, possibly due to a read error. V gene TRBV5-1 combines with J gene TRBJ2-3, with 8 bases identical to TRBD2. Germline V gene lookup returns CDR1 SGHRS and CDR2 YFSETQ. This CDR3 has 14 residues. CDR3 sequence (DNA): TGCGTCAGCAGGCCGGGAGGGATAAGAGATACGCAGTATTTT. It translates to CVSRPGGIRDTQYF.

The V and J genes are TRBV5-1 and TRBJ1-1; no definite D call. Trimming left V 0 bases short and J 3 bases short, with 9 bases between. This CDR3 region has 14 residues. Germline loops: CDR1 SGHRS, CDR2 YFSETQ. CDR3 sequence reads: CASSLAEGYTEAFF. CDR3 in DNA: TGCGCCAGCAGCTTGGCCGAGGGTTACACTGAAGCTTTCTTT.

This clonotype was found many times. The V call is TRBV12-3 or TRBV12-4, the J call TRBJ2-4; D unresolved. There are 13 residues in the CDR3. The ends were cut back, 2 bases at V and 8 bases at J, with 10 bases in the middle. The CDR3 bases are TGTGCCAGCAGTTTAAGGTCCGGGTACATTCAGTACTTC. Its protein product is CASSLRSGYIQYF.

This clonotype was seen only a few times. The V and J genes are TRBV20-1 and TRBJ1-1; D perhaps matches TRBD1 (6 bases). From germline, CDR1 is DFQATT and CDR2 SNEGSKA (reference sequence). The CDR3 has 13 amino acids. Trimming removed 3 bases at V and 7 bases at J, with 15 bases between. CDR3 nucleotides: TGCAGTGCTAGCAACGTACAGGGTCATGAAGCTTTCTTT. Translated, it gives CSASNVQGHEAFF.

This clonotype turned up a few times. This rearrangement joins TRBV7-9 to TRBJ2-6, with TRBD1 as a possible D gene (6 bases). The CDR3 is 13 amino acids. Trimming stripped 5 bases from V and 10 bases from J, with 12 bases between. Germline loops: CDR1 SEHNR, CDR2 FQNEAQ (reference sequence). The DNA for the CDR3 is TGTGCCAGCAGCCCGGGACAACGGAACGTCCTGACTTTC. This encodes CASSPGQRNVLTF.

Here the CDR3 reads CASSILTGSSYEQYF. DNA of the CDR3: TGTGCCAGCAGCATCCTGACGGGGTCCTCCTACGAGCAGTACTTC. This chain links TRBV7-2 with TRBJ2-7, with a weak D call TRBD2 (5 bases). This CDR3 has 15 residues. Trimming shortened V by 5 bases and J by 0 bases, and 14 bases separated the two germline ends. The germline V gene has CDR1 SGHTA and CDR2 FQGNSA. The full variable domain, with the rest looked up from reference TRBV7-2 and TRBJ2-7, is GAGVSQSPSNKVTEKGKDVELRCDPISGHTALYWYRQSLGQGLEFLIYFQGNSAPDKSGLPSDRFSAERTGGSVSTLTIQRTQQEDSAVYLCASSILTGSSYEQYFGPGTRLTVT.

This clonotype has more than one count but fewer than ten. The chain recombines TRBV11-3 with TRBJ2-2; 7 nucleotides line up with TRBD1. This CDR3 is built from 14 residues. V lost 4 bases and J lost 7; bases outside the gene matches: 6. Germline V CDR1 and CDR2: SGHNT, YENEEA. For the CDR3, the DNA is TGTGCCAGCAGCTCCGGGACAGTCGGCGGGGAGCTGTTTTTT. As protein: CASSSGTVGGELFF.